These 24 T cell receptor beta chains share one sample of origin, sequenced in a study of CD8+CD57+ T cells in acquired aplastic anemia. Genomic DNA, the template, was used for profiling of the TCR beta VDJ and CDR3. TCRdb independently ran MiXCR on the reads; one entry per CDR3 protein. The sample holds 160,000 or so distinct CDR3 sequences; around half are singletons and the top ten take 25% to 40%. CD8+CD57+ cell expansion, shown by flow cytometry, had occurred in the patients selected for sequencing. The source material was sorted CD4+, CD8+, or CD8+CD57+ T cells (not recorded which) from PBMCs. The source is a human donor with aplastic anemia.

This clonotype was observed many times. J is TRBJ1-2 and V is TRBV11-1; the D is unclear. The CDR3 consists of 15 residues. Trimming cost V 4 bases and J 0 bases, with 12 bases left between them. CDR1 is SGHAT and CDR2 is FQDESV in the germline V gene (reference sequence). In DNA, the CDR3 is TGTGCCAGCAGCTCCGGGATATTTGCTAACTATGGCTACACCTTC. It encodes CASSSGIFANYGYTF. The full variable domain, rest sourced from reference TRBV11-1 and TRBJ1-2, is EAEVAQSPRYKITEKSQAVAFWCDPISGHATLYWYRQILGQGPELLVQFQDESVVDDSQLPKDRFSAERLKGVDSTLKIQPAELGDSAMYLCASSSGIFANYGYTFGSGTRLTVV.

This clonotype occurred many times. This chain uses TRBV4-1 with TRBJ2-1; D remains ambiguous. There are 16 residues in the CDR3. V gave up 0 bases and J gave up 8 bases, with 17 bases separating them. The germline CDR1 and CDR2 sequences are MGHRA and YSYEKL. In DNA, the CDR3 is TGCGCCAGCAGCCAAGATCCTCGTGGGATATGGGATGAGCAGTTCTTC. Its translation is CASSQDPRGIWDEQFF.

The genes are TRBV7-3 and TRBJ2-1; D unclear. The CDR3 contains 15 residues. CDR1 and CDR2 (germline): SGHTA, FQGTGA. V lost 0 bases and J 5 bases, leaving 11 bases between the germline ends. The CDR3 DNA sequence: TGTGCCAGCAGCTTAACAAGGGCTTCGGACAATGAGCAGTTCTTC. Translation: CASSLTRASDNEQFF. Based on the CDR3 plus reference TRBV7-3 and TRBJ2-1, the full variable domain is GAGVSQTPSNKVTEKGKYVELRCDPISGHTALYWYRQSLGQGPEFLIYFQGTGAADDSGLPNDRFFAVRPEGSVSTLKIQRTERGDSAVYLCASSLTRASDNEQFFGPGTRLTVL.

The sample holds a few counts of this clonotype. The chain uses TRBV20-1 and TRBJ2-5; D possibly corresponds to TRBD2 (6 bases). Trimming left V 6 bases short and J 0 bases short, with 11 bases between. Germline CDR1 is DFQATT and CDR2 is SNEGSKA (reference sequence). This CDR3 spans 13 amino acids. CDR3 DNA sequence: TGCAGTGCAAGCCGGGGGTACCAAGAGACCCAGTACTTC. This translates into CSASRGYQETQYF.

This clonotype was seen only once. A much larger clone lies a single base off, so this may be a read error. V is TRBV4-1 and J is TRBJ2-5; 9 bases are a match to TRBD2. Per the germline V gene, CDR1 is MGHRA and CDR2 is YSYEKL. The J segment lost 9 bases and the V segment lost 1 base, leaving 27 bases of the junction unmatched. There are 21 residues in the CDR3. The DNA of the CDR3 is TGCGCCAGCAGCCAAGGGTCTCCTCCCCGGTCGCTAGCGGGACTGGGGGAGGCCCAGTACTTC. It translates to CASSQGSPPRSLAGLGEAQYF.

The sample holds a few counts of this clonotype. The gene calls are TRBV7-3 and TRBJ2-7; tentative D call: TRBD1 (6 bases). Germline V CDR1 and CDR2: SGHTA, FQGTGA. The CDR3 covers 13 residues. V was cut by 1 base and J by 4 bases, with 8 bases left in between. DNA of the CDR3: TGTGCCAGCAGCTTAAAAGGGGGTTACGAGCAGTACTTC. Protein: CASSLKGGYEQYF. Looking up the rest from reference TRBV7-3 and TRBJ2-7 gives the full variable domain: GAGVSQTPSNKVTEKGKYVELRCDPISGHTALYWYRQSLGQGPEFLIYFQGTGAADDSGLPNDRFFAVRPEGSVSTLKIQRTERGDSAVYLCASSLKGGYEQYFGPGTRLTVT.

The chain employs TRBV24-1 and TRBJ2-2, with 10 bases aligning to TRBD2. The CDR3 totals 17 residues. Unmatched junction bases numbered 10, after V lost 4 bases and J lost 6 bases. CDR1 and CDR2 from the germline V gene are KGHDR and SFDVKD. CDR3 region: CATSDRTSGTVSGELFF. CDR3 sequence (DNA): TGTGCCACCAGTGACCGAACTAGCGGGACTGTATCCGGGGAGCTGTTTTTT.

This clonotype has a handful of counts. At one of its ends the junction is not consistent with the germline gene, which may arise from a read error. The rearrangement joins TRBV10-3 to TRBJ1-2; D ambiguous. CDR3 size: 16 residues. CDR1 is ENHRY, CDR2 SYGVKD, per germline. In nucleotides, the CDR3 is TGTGCCAGCAGTCACCTCCCCGATCGACCTCTGATCGGCTACACCTTC. Translated, it gives CASSHLPDRPLIGYTF.

The chain has TRBV5-1 and TRBJ1-6; unclear D gene. In germline, CDR1 is SGHRS, CDR2 YFSETQ. The V gene lost 6 bases and the J gene lost 6 bases, with 10 bases spanning the gap. The CDR3 contains 13 residues. CDR3 loop: CASTQDPNSPLHF. In DNA, the CDR3 is TGCGCCAGCACCCAGGACCCTAATTCACCCCTCCACTTT.

The chain employs TRBV19 and TRBJ2-7; 8 positions match TRBD1. The trim removed 8 bases at V and 4 bases at J, leaving 10 bases unmatched. The CDR3 loop spans 14 amino acids. Germline lookup yields CDR1 LNHDA and CDR2 SQIVND (reference sequence). The CDR3 DNA sequence: TGTGCCAGTGGCTTGCGGGACAGGAAGTACGAGCAGTACTTC. Protein product: CASGLRDRKYEQYF.

The chain is built from TRBV7-2 and TRBJ2-7, with 8 bases aligning to TRBD1. V was pared by 5 bases and J by 3 bases, with 6 bases of the junction left unmatched. Germline V CDR1 and CDR2: SGHTA, FQGNSA. The length of the CDR3 is 14 residues. The CDR3 nucleotides read TGTGCCAGCAGCCCACAGGGGGTGCGCTACGAGCAGTACTTC. Residues: CASSPQGVRYEQYF.

At least ten counts were recorded for this clonotype. In nucleotides, the CDR3 is TGTGCCACCAGCAGAGAGACAGGGGCGAGGGACGAGCAGTACTTC. Protein: CATSRETGARDEQYF. This chain joins TRBV15 and TRBJ2-7, with TRBD1 matching 8 bases. Per germline, CDR1 LNHNV and CDR2 YYDKDF (reference sequence). V gave up 0 bases and J gave up 5 bases; unmatched junction bases: 6. The CDR3 consists of 15 residues.

This clonotype was seen more than once but under ten times. The chain has TRBV29-1 and TRBJ2-1; D uncertain. V dropped 4 bases and J dropped 3 bases, with 13 bases sitting between them. This CDR3 is 14 amino acids long. The germline gives CDR1 SQVTM, CDR2 ANQGSEA. This CDR3 reads CSVGRIGYYNEQFF. CDR3 nucleotide sequence: TGCAGCGTTGGTCGGATCGGGTACTACAATGAGCAGTTCTTC.

V and J are TRBV19 and TRBJ2-2; 8 bases are shared with TRBD2. The CDR3 is 14 residues long. V was pared by 5 bases and J by 5 bases, with 4 bases of the junction left unmatched. The germline V gene has CDR1 LNHDA and CDR2 SQIVND (reference sequence). DNA of the CDR3: TGTGCCAGTAGTTCGGGGGGGTGGACCGGGGAGCTGTTTTTT. It is translated as CASSSGGWTGELFF.

CDR3 DNA sequence: TGCAGTGCCAGGGGAGCAGGGAGTCTCGCCTACGAGCAGTACTTC. This gives the protein CSARGAGSLAYEQYF. J is TRBJ2-7 and V is TRBV20-1, with D perhaps TRBD1 (6 bases). CDR1 DFQATT and CDR2 SNEGSKA come from the germline V gene (reference sequence). V lost 6 bases and J 2 bases, leaving 20 bases between the germline ends. The CDR3 consists of 15 residues.

This chain joins TRBV29-1 and TRBJ2-2, with TRBD1 as a possible D gene (6 bases). The germline gives CDR1 SQVTM, CDR2 ANQGSEA. The CDR3 has 13 amino acids. The ends were cut back, 1 base at V and 7 bases at J, with 10 bases in the middle. The CDR3 spells CSVEGGGHGELFF. CDR3 sequence (DNA): TGCAGCGTTGAAGGTGGGGGCCACGGGGAGCTGTTTTTT.

This clonotype was recorded once. The chain employs TRBV2 and TRBJ2-7; TRBD1 agrees at 7 bases. The V segment lost 6 bases and the J segment 1 base; nucleotides outside the gene matches: 6. The CDR3 is 14 residues long. Per the germline V gene, CDR1 is SNHLY and CDR2 is FYNNEI. The CDR3 region has the DNA TGTGCCAGCAGCTCCGGGACAGCGTCCTACGAGCAGTACTTC. Its protein product is CASSSGTASYEQYF.

This chain links TRBV20-1 with TRBJ2-3; 13 bases line up with TRBD2. The CDR3 is 15 residues long. CDR1 is DFQATT, CDR2 SNEGSKA, per germline (reference sequence). V trimming: 7 bases; J trimming: 2 bases; junction bases outside the gene matches: 6. CDR3 nucleotides: TGCAGTGTCAGGACTAGCGGGGGCTACACAGATACGCAGTATTTT. Its protein product is CSVRTSGGYTDTQYF.

Worth noting for this clonotype: A much larger clone lies a single base off, so this may be a read error. The chain is built from TRBV10-1 and TRBJ2-2; D may be TRBD2 (5 bases). This CDR3 region has 16 residues. Trimming cost V 0 bases and J 4 bases, with 12 bases left between them. Germline lookup yields CDR1 WNHNN and CDR2 SYGVQD (reference sequence). The CDR3 protein is CASSESRGSGTGELFF. The CDR3 region has the DNA TGCGCCAGCAGTGAGTCGAGAGGGTCGGGCACCGGGGAGCTGTTTTTT.

Concerning this clonotype itself: The junction departs from the called germline gene at one end, perhaps through a read error. This sequence joins TRBV7-3 and TRBJ2-5; 9 positions match TRBD1. From germline, CDR1 is SGHTA and CDR2 FQGTGA. The CDR3 sequence is 11 residues long. CDR3 amino acids: CASSSRDREDF. DNA for the CDR3: TGTGCCAGCAGCTCACGGGACAGGGAAGACTTC.

The V and J genes are TRBV19 and TRBJ1-1; the D is unclear. V lost 5 bases and J lost 0, with 13 bases in between. CDR3 size: 15 residues. The V gene's germline CDR1 is LNHDA and CDR2 SQIVND (reference sequence). CDR3: CASSSRREVNTEAFF. Here the CDR3 DNA reads TGTGCCAGTAGTTCTCGGAGGGAGGTGAACACTGAAGCTTTCTTT.

This clonotype was seen more than once but under ten times. J is TRBJ1-1 and V is TRBV2; no firm D call. Germline V CDR1 and CDR2: SNHLY, FYNNEI. The germline V and J ends were trimmed by 5 bases and 1 base, with 20 bases remaining between them. The CDR3 is 17 residues long. The CDR3 loop is CASSPPPLLRQNTEAFF. In DNA form, the CDR3 reads TGTGCCAGCAGTCCCCCTCCGTTGCTGAGACAGAACACTGAAGCTTTCTTT.

This clonotype was seen ten or more times. The chain combines TRBV7-9 with TRBJ1-2, with no clear D. Trimming took 5 bases from V and 4 from J, leaving 11 bases between them. CDR1 and CDR2 from the germline V gene are SEHNR and FQNEAQ (reference sequence). This CDR3 has 13 amino acids. CDR3: CASSPPRSYGYTF. CDR3 DNA sequence: TGTGCCAGCAGCCCCCCCCGGAGCTATGGCTACACCTTC. The full variable domain, rest sourced from reference TRBV7-9 and TRBJ1-2, is DTGVSQNPRHKITKRGQNVTFRCDPISEHNRLYWYRQTLGQGPEFLTYFQNEAQLEKSRLLSDRFSAERPKGSFSTLEIQRTEQGDSAMYLCASSPPRSYGYTFGSGTRLTVV.

V and J are TRBV20-1 and TRBJ2-7; D gene ambiguous. The germline V gene encodes CDR1 DFQATT and CDR2 SNEGSKA (reference sequence). V lost 4 bases, J lost 0 bases, and 7 bases lay in between. CDR3 length: 12 amino acids. Here the CDR3 reads CSANDHSYEQYF. CDR3 nucleotides: TGCAGTGCTAACGACCACTCCTACGAGCAGTACTTC.